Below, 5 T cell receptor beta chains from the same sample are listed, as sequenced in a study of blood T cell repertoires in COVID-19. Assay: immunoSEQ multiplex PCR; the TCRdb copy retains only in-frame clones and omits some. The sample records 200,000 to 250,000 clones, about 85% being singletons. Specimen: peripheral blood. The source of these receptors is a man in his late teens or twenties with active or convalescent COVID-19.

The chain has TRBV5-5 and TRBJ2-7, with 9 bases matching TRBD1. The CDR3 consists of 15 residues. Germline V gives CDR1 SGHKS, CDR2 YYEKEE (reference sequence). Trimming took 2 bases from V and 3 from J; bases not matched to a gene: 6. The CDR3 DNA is TGTGCCAGCAGCTTCGTATCGGGACAGGGCTACGAGCAGTACTTC. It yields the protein CASSFVSGQGYEQYF.

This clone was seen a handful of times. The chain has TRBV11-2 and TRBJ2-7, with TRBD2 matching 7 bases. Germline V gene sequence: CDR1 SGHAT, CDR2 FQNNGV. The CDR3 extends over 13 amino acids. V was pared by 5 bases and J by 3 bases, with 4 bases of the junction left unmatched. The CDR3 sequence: CASSRGGLYEQYF. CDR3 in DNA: TGTGCCAGCAGCCGGGGAGGGCTCTACGAGCAGTACTTC.

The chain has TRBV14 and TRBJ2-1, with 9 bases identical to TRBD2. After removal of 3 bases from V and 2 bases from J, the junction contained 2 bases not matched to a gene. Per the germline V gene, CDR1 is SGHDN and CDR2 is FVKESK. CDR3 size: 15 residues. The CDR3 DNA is TGTGCCAGCAGCCATCCTAGCGGGACCTACAATGAGCAGTTCTTC. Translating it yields CASSHPSGTYNEQFF.

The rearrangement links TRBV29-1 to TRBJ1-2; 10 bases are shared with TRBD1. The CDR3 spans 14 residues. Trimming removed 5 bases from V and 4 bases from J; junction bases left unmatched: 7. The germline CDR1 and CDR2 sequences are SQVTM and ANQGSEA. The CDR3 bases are TGCAGCGTTCCCGGGACAGGGGCCTTCTATGGCTACACCTTC. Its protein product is CSVPGTGAFYGYTF. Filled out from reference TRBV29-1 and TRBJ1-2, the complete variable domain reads SAVISQKPSRDICQRGTSLTIQCQVDSQVTMMFWYRQQPGQSLTLIATANQGSEATYESGFVIDKFPISRPNLTFSTLTVSNMSPEDSSIYLCSVPGTGAFYGYTFGSGTRLTVV.

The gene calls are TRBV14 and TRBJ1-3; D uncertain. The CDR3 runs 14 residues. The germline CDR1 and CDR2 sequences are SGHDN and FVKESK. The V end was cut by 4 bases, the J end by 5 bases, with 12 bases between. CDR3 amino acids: CASSPVWSRNTIYF. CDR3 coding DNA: TGTGCCAGCAGCCCGGTTTGGAGCCGAAACACCATATATTTT.